This T cell receptor beta chain was captured in a study of shared clonotypes between healthy human individuals. Looking at the study overall: A donor's plate count was three for CD4 naive and three for CD4 memory; CD8 naive had two and CD8 memory one.

Naive CD8 cells lacked CD45RO and underwent positive selection for CCR7, leaving out terminally differentiated effector memory CD45RA+ cells. Adult donors, all healthy and HIV-negative, had no recent acute infections or vaccinations. This CDR3 spans 14 amino acids. V shed 5 bases, J shed 4 bases, and the junction held 4 bases outside the gene matches. The germline gives CDR1 MNHNS, CDR2 SASEGT. The method was immunoSEQ multiplex PCR; TCRdb's version includes in-frame clones alone and lacks a portion of them. The sample includes approximately 2,200,000 clones, 85% to 95% of them seen just once. This chain joins TRBV6-1 and TRBJ2-5; 10 nucleotides agree with TRBD1. The TCR originated in a man between 18 and 35 years old in good health. Some clones in this sample may be carry-over from other donors' samples. Sequencing was done on a sample of naive CD8+ T cells from PBMCs. The CDR3 is CASSPDRGLETQYF. CDR3 DNA: TGTGCCAGCAGTCCCGACAGGGGGCTAGAGACCCAGTACTTC.